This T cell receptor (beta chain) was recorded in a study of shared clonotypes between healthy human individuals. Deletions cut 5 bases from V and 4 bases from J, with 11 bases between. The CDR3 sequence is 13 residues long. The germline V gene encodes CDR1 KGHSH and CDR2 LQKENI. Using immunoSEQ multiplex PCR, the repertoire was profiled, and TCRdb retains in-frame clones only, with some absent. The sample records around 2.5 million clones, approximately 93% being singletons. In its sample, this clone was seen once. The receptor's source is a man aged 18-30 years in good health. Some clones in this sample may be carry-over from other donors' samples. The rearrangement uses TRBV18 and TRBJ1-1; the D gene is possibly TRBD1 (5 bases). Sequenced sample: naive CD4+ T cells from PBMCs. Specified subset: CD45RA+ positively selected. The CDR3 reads CASSLGLPTEAFF. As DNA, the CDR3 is TGTGCCAGCTCATTGGGACTCCCCACTGAAGCTTTCTTT.